The 30 T cell receptor beta chains reported below all come from one sample, sequenced in a study of shared clonotypes between healthy human individuals (dated by TCRdb to the early 2020s). Libraries were prepared through the immunoSEQ multiplex PCR assay. TCRdb took over this immuneACCESS table, retaining in-frame rearrangements with V and J assigned. Such tables are incomplete; in checked studies, under half of the missing clones stem from an unresolved V gene, and the remainder is unexplained. Here the sample has 600,000 to 800,000 clones; about two thirds occur a single time. Roughly 1.8% of the sample is held by the ten biggest clonotypes. Sequencing was performed on memory CD4+ T cells sorted from blood. Reading the label with the study, this specimen's cell subset or site is: CD45RA-negative fraction. The source is a woman under 40 in good health.

This chain connects TRBV5-4 to TRBJ2-7; TRBD1 matches at 9 bases. The CDR3 loop spans 15 amino acids. The V gene's germline CDR1 is SGHNT and CDR2 YYREEE (reference sequence). After removal of 4 bases from V and 3 bases from J, the junction contained 8 bases not matched to a gene. CDR3 sequence: CASSQERDRVYEQYF. CDR3 coding DNA: TGTGCCAGCAGCCAAGAACGGGACAGGGTCTACGAGCAGTACTTC.

The chain recombines TRBV7-9 with TRBJ2-5; no reliable D call. The germline CDR1 and CDR2 sequences are SEHNR and FQNEAQ (reference sequence). The CDR3 runs to 16 residues. With 1 base removed from V and 2 bases from J, the gap between germline ends came to 14 bases. DNA for the CDR3: TGTGCCAGCAGCTTAGTTGTTGGAAAGGGTCAAGAGACCCAGTACTTC. This translates into CASSLVVGKGQETQYF.

The CDR3 DNA sequence: TGCGCCAGCAGCTTGGCAGTTATAGAAAACACCGGGGAGCTGTTTTTT. Amino acids: CASSLAVIENTGELFF. This chain connects TRBV5-1 to TRBJ2-2; D is uncertain. With 0 bases removed from V and 2 bases from J, the gap between germline ends came to 11 bases. The CDR3 has 16 amino acids. Germline CDR1 SGHRS, CDR2 YFSETQ.

The V gene is TRBV15, the J gene TRBJ2-3; D unclear. The germline V gene encodes CDR1 LNHNV and CDR2 YYDKDF (reference sequence). The CDR3 contains 15 residues. Trimming left V 1 base short and J 1 base short, with 9 bases between. The CDR3 spells CATSRGSERTDTQYF. The CDR3 nucleotides are TGTGCCACCAGCAGAGGAAGCGAACGCACAGATACGCAGTATTTT.

The chain combines TRBV29-1 with TRBJ1-1, with D possibly TRBD1 on 5 matching bases. Looked up from germline, CDR1 is SQVTM and CDR2 is ANQGSEA. The germline V and J ends were trimmed by 4 bases and 11 bases, with 17 bases remaining between them. The CDR3 extends over 12 amino acids. CDR3 sequence: CSVGFGQGWAFF. The CDR3 DNA is TGCAGCGTTGGTTTCGGACAAGGTTGGGCTTTCTTT.

This chain connects TRBV15 to TRBJ2-7, with unresolved D. The germline V gene has CDR1 LNHNV and CDR2 YYDKDF (reference sequence). Trimming shortened V by 3 bases and J by 4 bases, and 10 bases separated the two germline ends. This CDR3 is 13 amino acids long. The CDR3 DNA sequence: TGTGCCACCAGCAGGCAAGGTGGGTACGAGCAGTACTTC. It encodes CATSRQGGYEQYF.

V usage is TRBV2 and J usage is TRBJ2-2, with D maybe TRBD2 (5 bases). V was trimmed by 5 bases and J by 2 bases, leaving 6 bases between them. Germline loops: CDR1 SNHLY, CDR2 FYNNEI. The CDR3 totals 13 residues. The CDR3 region is CASSWTNTGELFF. The CDR3 region has the DNA TGTGCCAGCAGTTGGACTAACACCGGGGAGCTGTTTTTT.

The J gene is TRBJ2-6, the V gene TRBV5-1, with D possibly TRBD1 on 6 matching bases. CDR1 is SGHRS, CDR2 YFSETQ, per germline. This CDR3 comprises 14 residues. The germline V and J ends were trimmed by 9 bases and 2 bases, with 12 bases remaining between them. The CDR3: CATATGTGANVLTF. The CDR3 DNA reads TGCGCCACCGCAACAGGGACTGGGGCCAACGTCCTGACTTTC. Supplemented by reference TRBV5-1 and TRBJ2-6, the full variable domain reads KAGVTQTPRYLIKTRGQQVTLSCSPISGHRSVSWYQQTPGQGLQFLFEYFSETQRNKGNFPGRFSGRQFSNSRSEMNVSTLELGDSALYLCATATGTGANVLTFGAGSRLTVL.

CDR3 protein: CASSIGLRRSRGNTIYF. CDR3 DNA sequence: TGTGCCAGTAGTATCGGGCTTCGGAGGTCCCGTGGAAACACCATATATTTT. The J gene is TRBJ1-3, the V gene TRBV19, with D unresolved. This CDR3 region has 17 residues. Germline V gene sequence: CDR1 LNHDA, CDR2 SQIVND (reference sequence). The V end lost 3 bases, the J end lost 3 bases, and 18 bases lay between the germline ends.

With respect to this clone: Different DNA sequences within this sample yield the same CDR3. The chain links TRBV18 to TRBJ1-5; D remains ambiguous. Germline CDR1 KGHSH, CDR2 LQKENI. The CDR3 loop spans 14 amino acids. V lost 1 base and J lost 2, with 6 bases in between. DNA of the CDR3: TGTGCCAGCTCACCACGGGCGGGCAATCAGCCCCAGCATTTT. This gives the protein CASSPRAGNQPQHF. The variable domain in full, with the rest retrieved from reference TRBV18 and TRBJ1-5, is NAGVMQNPRHLVRRRGQEARLRCSPMKGHSHVYWYRQLPEEGLKFMVYLQKENIIDESGMPKERFSAEFPKEGPSILRIQQVVRGDSAAYFCASSPRAGNQPQHFGDGTRLSIL.

CDR3 nucleotides: TGTGCCAGCAGCTCGTACTTACGCTCCTACGAGCAGTACTTC. Amino acids: CASSSYLRSYEQYF. The chain has TRBV7-2 and TRBJ2-7, with D uncertain. The CDR3 contains 14 residues. Germline CDR1 and CDR2: SGHTA and FQGNSA. Trimming left V 4 bases short and J 0 bases short, with 10 bases between.

CDR3 sequence: CASSLRSGVAGELFF. CDR3 bases: TGTGCCAGCAGCTTGCGATCAGGAGTGGCCGGGGAGCTGTTTTTT. V usage is TRBV5-4 and J usage is TRBJ2-2; no clear D gene. Trimming stripped 1 base from V and 6 bases from J, with 13 bases between. Germline values: CDR1 SGHNT, CDR2 YYREEE (reference sequence). The CDR3 loop spans 15 amino acids.

The J gene is TRBJ2-2, the V gene TRBV7-3; 10 positions match TRBD2. The junction had 6 bases not matched to a gene; V was cut back by 1 base and J by 4 bases. Looked up from germline, CDR1 is SGHTA and CDR2 is FQGTGA. This CDR3 contains 17 residues. The CDR3 is CASSLKREGRVTGELFF. The DNA for the CDR3 is TGTGCCAGCAGCTTAAAGCGGGAGGGCCGGGTCACCGGGGAGCTGTTTTTT. The whole variable domain, filled in from reference TRBV7-3 and TRBJ2-2, reads GAGVSQTPSNKVTEKGKYVELRCDPISGHTALYWYRQSLGQGPEFLIYFQGTGAADDSGLPNDRFFAVRPEGSVSTLKIQRTERGDSAVYLCASSLKREGRVTGELFFGEGSRLTVL.

About this clone itself: The same CDR3 can be traced to other DNA sequences in this sample. The chain has TRBV5-1 and TRBJ1-3; 7 positions agree with TRBD1. V was pared by 0 bases and J by 0 bases, with 0 bases of the junction left unmatched. CDR1 and CDR2 from the germline V gene are SGHRS and YFSETQ. The CDR3 length is 15 residues. CDR3 region: CASSLGDSSGNTIYF. The DNA for the CDR3 is TGCGCCAGCAGCTTGGGGGACAGCTCTGGAAACACCATATATTTT.

The chain is built from TRBV25-1 and TRBJ2-7, with D maybe TRBD1 (5 bases). This CDR3 spans 13 amino acids. Trimming removed 2 bases from V and 3 bases from J, with 8 bases in between. Germline V gene data show CDR1 as MGHDK and CDR2 as SYGVNS. The CDR3 DNA follows: TGTGCCAGCAGTGAAAATACAGGCTACGAGCAGTACTTC. It yields the protein CASSENTGYEQYF.

The genes are TRBV5-1 and TRBJ2-5; D is perhaps TRBD2 (5 bases). The CDR3 totals 13 residues. V lost 1 base and J 9 bases, leaving 13 bases between the germline ends. Germline-derived CDR1 and CDR2 are SGHRS and YFSETQ. The CDR3 coding sequence is TGCGCCAGCAGCTTGTTGACGGAGGAGGCCCAGTACTTC. Its protein product is CASSLLTEEAQYF.

The rearrangement uses TRBV7-2 and TRBJ2-7; 11 nucleotides line up with TRBD2. J gave up 6 bases and V 5 bases, and 9 bases lay outside the gene matches. Germline V lookup: CDR1 SGHTA, CDR2 FQGNSA. The length of the CDR3 is 15 residues. The CDR3 sequence: CASSTTALAGVEQYF. The CDR3 nucleotides are TGTGCCAGCAGCACCACGGCACTAGCGGGAGTCGAGCAGTACTTC.

The V and J genes are TRBV28 and TRBJ1-3, with 9 bases that match TRBD1. The germline CDR1 and CDR2 sequences are MDHEN and SYDVKM. Trimming removed 6 bases from V and 9 bases from J; junction bases left unmatched: 6. The CDR3 consists of 13 residues. The CDR3 here is CASSTGGYGTIYF. CDR3 DNA sequence: TGTGCCAGCAGCACAGGGGGCTACGGCACCATATATTTT.

V usage is TRBV5-1 and J usage is TRBJ2-7; possibly TRBD1 or TRBD2 for D (6 bases each). The V gene lost 5 bases and the J gene lost 4 bases, with 19 bases spanning the gap. The CDR3 is 15 amino acids. Germline values: CDR1 SGHRS, CDR2 YFSETQ. CDR3 nucleotide sequence: TGCGCCAGCAGGTTTGGGGGGCCCCTTTCATACGAGCAGTACTTC. It yields the protein CASRFGGPLSYEQYF.

The rearrangement joins TRBV5-1 to TRBJ2-1, with D perhaps TRBD2 (5 bases). The V end lost 2 bases, the J end lost 2 bases, and 8 bases lay between the germline ends. The germline gives CDR1 SGHRS, CDR2 YFSETQ. The length of the CDR3 is 14 residues. The CDR3 region is CASSFPGTYNEQFF. The CDR3 nucleotides read TGCGCCAGCAGCTTTCCCGGGACCTACAATGAGCAGTTCTTC.

This chain links TRBV28 with TRBJ1-2; D not certain. Trimming took 7 bases from V and 5 from J, leaving 17 bases between them. Germline lookup yields CDR1 MDHEN and CDR2 SYDVKM. CDR3 size: 14 residues. The CDR3 region has the DNA TGTGCCAGCACTATCCAGACAATGGGGTATGGCTACACCTTC. As protein: CASTIQTMGYGYTF.

About this clone itself: A read error may be the cause here, since a much bigger clone is one base away. This chain links TRBV6-5 with TRBJ2-2; 9 nucleotides match TRBD2. The CDR3 loop spans 15 amino acids. V was clipped by 6 bases and J by 1 base; unmatched bases: 3. The germline V gene encodes CDR1 MNHEY and CDR2 SVGAGI. The CDR3 is CASSPTSGNTGELFF. In DNA form, the CDR3 reads TGTGCCAGCAGCCCGACTAGCGGGAACACCGGGGAGCTGTTTTTT.

This rearrangement joins TRBV4-1 to TRBJ2-2; 8 bases line up with TRBD2. This CDR3 is 16 amino acids long. The germline gives CDR1 MGHRA, CDR2 YSYEKL. Trimming removed 0 bases from V and 5 bases from J; junction bases left unmatched: 5. Here the CDR3 reads CASSQDWPGGTGELFF. DNA of the CDR3: TGCGCCAGCAGCCAAGATTGGCCGGGAGGGACCGGGGAGCTGTTTTTT.

V usage is TRBV29-1 and J usage is TRBJ2-7; 8 bases agree with TRBD2. Looked up from germline, CDR1 is SQVTM and CDR2 is ANQGSEA. This CDR3 comprises 14 residues. J lost 4 bases, V lost 6 bases, and 11 bases had no gene match. CDR3 sequence: CSVLPGLGFYEQYF. In DNA, the CDR3 is TGCAGCGTCCTCCCGGGACTAGGTTTTTACGAGCAGTACTTC.

In the case of this clone: Other DNA sequences in the sample encode the same CDR3. The V and J genes are TRBV19 and TRBJ2-1; 7 bases are shared with TRBD2. After removal of 2 bases from V and 6 bases from J, the junction contained 1 base not matched to a gene. This CDR3 region has 13 residues. CDR1 is LNHDA, CDR2 SQIVND, per germline (reference sequence). The DNA of the CDR3 is TGTGCCAGTAGTATACCGGGGGGCAATGAGCAGTTCTTC. Translated: CASSIPGGNEQFF.

This clone was recorded many times. The rearrangement joins TRBV4-2 to TRBJ1-1, with a weak D call TRBD1 (6 bases). V lost 4 bases to trimming and J lost 1 base, with 22 bases between them. CDR1 is LGHNA and CDR2 is YNFKEQ in the germline V gene. This CDR3 region has 18 residues. The CDR3 nucleotides read TGTGCCAGCAGCCGGACCATCGGACAGCCGACCAAGAACACTGAAGCTTTCTTT. This translates into CASSRTIGQPTKNTEAFF.

The gene calls are TRBV28 and TRBJ2-1, with 13 bases identical to TRBD2. Germline-derived CDR1 and CDR2 are MDHEN and SYDVKM. V lost 5 bases and J lost 8; bases outside the gene matches: 12. CDR3 length: 17 amino acids. CDR3 in DNA: TGTGCCAGCAGTCCCATCCGGACTAGCGGGAGTAGAGATGAGCAGTTCTTC. As protein: CASSPIRTSGSRDEQFF.

Only a few counts were recorded for this clone. V and J are TRBV5-4 and TRBJ2-2; TRBD2 matches at 11 bases. CDR3 length equals 16 residues. The V gene end was trimmed by 3 bases and the J gene end by 2 bases; junction bases not matched to a gene: 3. Germline CDR1 is SGHNT and CDR2 is YYREEE (reference sequence). The CDR3 sequence: CASSSGLAGNTGELFF. The CDR3 nucleotides are TGTGCCAGCAGCTCCGGACTAGCGGGCAACACCGGGGAGCTGTTTTTT.

The sample holds a few counts of this clone. V usage is TRBV19 and J usage is TRBJ2-1; 9 bases map to TRBD2. The germline gives CDR1 LNHDA, CDR2 SQIVND (reference sequence). The CDR3 loop spans 14 amino acids. After removal of 5 bases from V and 9 bases from J, the junction contained 8 bases not matched to a gene. DNA for the CDR3: TGTGCCAGTAGTTTGCGGCGGGAGGGATCTGAGCAGTTCTTC. It yields the protein CASSLRREGSEQFF.

This chain connects TRBV10-1 to TRBJ2-1; the D is unclear. Trimming removed 8 bases from V and 0 bases from J, with 8 bases in between. The CDR3 has 13 amino acids. The germline V gene encodes CDR1 WNHNN and CDR2 SYGVQD (reference sequence). CDR3 sequence reads: CASSETSYNEQFF. As DNA, the CDR3 is TGCGCCAGCTCCGAAACCTCCTACAATGAGCAGTTCTTC.